This T cell receptor (beta chain) stems from a study of shared clonotypes between healthy human individuals. General study findings and limits: Blood was the sole source, and tissue repertoires probably differ.

The CDR3 has 14 amino acids. Trimming took 4 bases from V and 2 from J, leaving 6 bases between them. Per the germline V gene, CDR1 is MGHRA and CDR2 is YSYEKL. For this clone: Its antigen is unknown.

Produced via immunoSEQ multiplex PCR; TCRdb's table is partial and in-frame only. In the table there are about 380,000 clones, about 96% of which are singletons. Sequenced input: memory CD8+ T cells sorted from blood. This sample's subset: CD45RO+ cells pooled with CCR7-negative TemRA cells. The chain combines TRBV4-1 with TRBJ2-6; D is unresolved. The receptor's source is a man aged 25 to 40 in good health. The CDR3 coding sequence is TGCGCCAGCAGCCTCAGTACTGGGGCCAACGTCCTGACTTTC. Its protein is CASSLSTGANVLTF.